A selection of T cell receptor beta chains follows, all from one sample in a study of T cell responses to AZD1222 COVID-19 vaccine. The table came from immunoSEQ multiplex PCR; TCRdb's copy has only in-frame clones and leaves some out. The repertoire holds more than 100,000 clones, with about 93% as singletons. Specimen: peripheral blood, collected on day 0 of AZD1222 vaccination. The receptors shown here come from an adult in good health. Both conserved end residues are part of each CDR3. A D gene is named only where the DNA matches it firmly. Size is omitted from some rows. Given values are once, few, many or a class for expanded clones.

v_gene	d_gene	abundance	j_gene	CDR3aa	CDR3nt
TRBV6-5	NA	NA	TRBJ1-4	CASSFSPGRNEKLFF	TGTGCCAGCAGTTTTAGTCCAGGCCGTAATGAAAAACTGTTTTTT
TRBV2	TRBD2	NA	TRBJ2-1	CASRGGLGHEQFF	TGTGCCAGCAGAGGTGGACTAGGCCATGAGCAGTTCTTC
TRBV7-8	TRBD1	NA	TRBJ1-4	CASSSTPGQGLEKLFF	TGTGCCAGCAGCTCGACTCCGGGACAGGGGCTGGAAAAACTGTTTTTT
TRBV9	NA	NA	TRBJ2-1	CASSPLGGVIGNEQFF	TGTGCCAGCAGCCCCCTCGGAGGGGTGATTGGGAATGAGCAGTTCTTC
TRBV5-5	NA	NA	TRBJ2-7	CASSPDLAYEQYF	TGTGCCAGCAGCCCCGATCTAGCGTACGAGCAGTACTTC
TRBV5-1	TRBD1	NA	TRBJ2-5	CASSWTGGPLQETQYF	TGCGCCAGCTCCTGGACAGGGGGCCCACTACAAGAGACCCAGTACTTC
TRBV6-5	TRBD1	NA	TRBJ1-1	CASTKDRATEAFF	TGTGCCAGCACTAAGGACAGGGCTACTGAAGCTTTCTTT
TRBV19	NA	NA	TRBJ1-5	CASSRNEGRNQPQHF	TGTGCCAGTAGTAGAAACGAAGGGCGAAATCAGCCCCAGCATTTT
TRBV2	TRBD2	NA	TRBJ2-1	CASSGAGDVIRGEQFF	TGTGCCAGCAGTGGCGCGGGGGATGTGATTCGTGGTGAGCAGTTCTTC
TRBV19	NA	NA	TRBJ2-1	CASRGWGLLYKFF	TGTGCCAGTAGAGGGTGGGGACTCTTATATAAGTTCTTC
TRBV9	TRBD2	NA	TRBJ2-2	CASSVGSGRAPGELFF	TGTGCCAGCAGCGTAGGAAGCGGGAGGGCCCCCGGGGAGCTGTTTTTT
TRBV29-1	NA	NA	TRBJ1-2	CSVESHRDKSSGYTF	TGCAGCGTTGAAAGTCATAGGGACAAATCGTCCGGCTACACCTTC
TRBV7-2	NA	NA	TRBJ1-4	CASSVGQPAGEKLFF	TGTGCCAGCAGCGTAGGACAGCCCGCCGGTGAAAAACTGTTTTTT
TRBV29-1	TRBD1	NA	TRBJ2-1	CSVEGKTGDEQFF	TGCAGCGTTGAAGGAAAAACAGGGGATGAGCAGTTCTTC
TRBV3-1/TRBV3-2	TRBD2	NA	TRBJ2-1	CASSQRLAGGYNEQFF	TGTGCCAGCAGCCAAAGACTAGCGGGGGGCTACAATGAGCAGTTCTTC
TRBV7-8	NA	NA	TRBJ2-1	CATKENGAYNEQFF	TGTGCCACCAAGGAAAACGGGGCCTACAATGAGCAGTTCTTC
TRBV7-6	NA	NA	TRBJ2-5	CASSLGPPETQYF	TGTGCCAGCAGCTTAGGCCCCCCAGAGACCCAGTACTTC
TRBV24-1	NA	NA	TRBJ2-1	CATSDGDSSYNEQFF	TGTGCCACCAGTGACGGAGACAGCTCCTACAATGAGCAGTTCTTC
TRBV5-1	TRBD2	NA	TRBJ2-5	CASSRGTSGPETQYF	TGCGCCAGCAGCCGGGGGACTAGCGGGCCTGAGACCCAGTACTTC
TRBV19	TRBD2	NA	TRBJ2-1	CASSGTSGTEQFF	TGTGCCAGTAGTGGGACTAGCGGGACAGAGCAGTTCTTC
TRBV2	NA	NA	TRBJ2-7	CASSGHGFDEQYF	TGTGCCAGCAGTGGCCATGGATTTGACGAGCAGTACTTC
TRBV11-2	NA	NA	TRBJ1-6	CASSLDGGLGRSPLHF	TGTGCCAGCAGCTTAGATGGGGGGCTCGGAAGATCACCCCTCCACTTT
TRBV7-8	NA	few	TRBJ1-1	CASSTGFTEAFF	TGTGCCAGCAGCACAGGGTTCACTGAAGCTTTCTTT
TRBV5-1	TRBD1	NA	TRBJ1-4	CASSFRDSDEKLFF	TGCGCCAGCAGCTTCCGGGACAGTGACGAAAAACTGTTTTTT
TRBV5-4	TRBD2	NA	TRBJ2-1	CASSLGGRANEQFF	TGTGCCAGCAGCTTGGGCGGGAGGGCTAATGAGCAGTTCTTC
TRBV3-1/TRBV3-2	NA	NA	TRBJ1-3	CASSQGAGTMGNTIYF	TGTGCCAGCAGCCAAGGGGCGGGGACTATGGGAAACACCATATATTTT
TRBV5-4	NA	NA	TRBJ1-2	CASSADRSIRYGYTF	TGTGCCAGCAGCGCCGACAGGTCAATCCGCTATGGCTACACCTTC
TRBV2	NA	NA	TRBJ1-2	CASSAAFGYTF	TGTGCCAGCAGTGCGGCATTTGGCTACACCTTC
TRBV7-9	NA	NA	TRBJ2-7	CASSLGAEQYF	TGTGCCAGCAGCTTAGGTGCCGAGCAGTACTTC
TRBV5-5	NA	once	TRBJ2-7	CASSSGLSAYEQYF	TGTGCCAGCAGCTCGGGGCTTTCGGCCTACGAGCAGTACTTC
TRBV19	TRBD2	NA	TRBJ2-7	CASGLAGVVEQYF	TGTGCCAGCGGACTAGCGGGAGTGGTCGAGCAGTACTTC
TRBV18	TRBD2	NA	TRBJ2-7	CASSPTSGGYEQYF	TGTGCCAGCTCACCCACTAGCGGGGGGTACGAGCAGTACTTC
TRBV25-1	NA	once	TRBJ1-1	CASIPTNGPSEAFF	TGTGCCAGCATCCCGACGAACGGTCCGTCTGAAGCTTTCTTT
TRBV30	TRBD2	NA	TRBJ2-7	CAWRPSGRALIEQYF	TGTGCCTGGAGGCCTAGCGGGAGGGCCCTGATCGAGCAGTACTTC
TRBV6-5	NA	NA	TRBJ2-3	CAIRDAGTDTQYF	TGTGCCATCCGGGACGCTGGGACAGATACGCAGTATTTT
TRBV12-3/TRBV12-4	NA	NA	TRBJ1-2	CASGGGSNYGYTF	TGTGCCAGCGGAGGCGGATCTAACTATGGCTACACCTTC
TRBV2	NA	NA	TRBJ1-5	CASTQDSHSNQPQHF	TGTGCCAGCACCCAGGACAGCCATAGCAATCAGCCCCAGCATTTT
TRBV5-1	TRBD1	NA	TRBJ1-2	CASSLAGGAYGYTF	TGCGCCAGCAGCTTGGCAGGGGGCGCTTATGGCTACACCTTC
TRBV3-1/TRBV3-2	TRBD2	NA	TRBJ2-5	CASSQDLSGAGVDQYF	TGTGCCAGCAGCCAAGATCTCAGCGGGGCCGGTGTAGACCAGTACTTC
TRBV10-3	TRBD2	NA	TRBJ2-1	CAIRGTSGSGEQFF	TGTGCCATCAGAGGGACTAGCGGGAGCGGTGAGCAGTTCTTC
TRBV7-8	TRBD2	NA	TRBJ2-2	CASNLGLAGGQITGELFF	TGTGCCAGCAACCTGGGACTAGCGGGGGGACAAATCACCGGGGAGCTGTTTTTT
TRBV20-1	TRBD2	NA	TRBJ2-7	CSASAIAGGPGGEQYF	TGCAGTGCTAGTGCGATAGCGGGAGGGCCAGGTGGGGAGCAGTACTTC
TRBV6-4	NA	NA	TRBJ1-5	CASIKEGEKPQHF	TGTGCCAGCATTAAGGAGGGGGAGAAGCCCCAGCATTTT
TRBV12-3/TRBV12-4	NA	NA	TRBJ1-1	CASSFTNTEAFF	TGTGCCAGCAGTTTTACGAACACTGAAGCTTTCTTT
TRBV30	NA	NA	TRBJ2-1	CAWSVGDGYNEQFF	TGTGCCTGGAGTGTAGGGGACGGTTACAATGAGCAGTTCTTC
TRBV7-9	NA	NA	TRBJ2-1	CASSPKAQGNSYNEQFF	TGTGCCAGCAGCCCGAAGGCTCAGGGGAACTCCTACAATGAGCAGTTCTTC
TRBV5-1	TRBD1	NA	TRBJ1-1	CASSFRTGARGDTEAFF	TGCGCCAGCAGCTTTCGGACAGGCGCTAGAGGTGACACTGAAGCTTTCTTT
TRBV14	NA	NA	TRBJ1-2	CASSAGVSYGYTF	TGTGCCAGCAGCGCAGGGGTTAGCTATGGCTACACCTTC
TRBV4-1	NA	NA	TRBJ1-3	CASSYPGSSGNTIYF	TGCGCCAGCAGTTACCCCGGGAGCTCTGGAAACACCATATATTTT
TRBV5-5	NA	NA	TRBJ2-2	CASSFGSGELFF	TGTGCCAGCAGCTTCGGGTCCGGGGAGCTGTTTTTT
TRBV19	NA	NA	TRBJ1-2	CASSMWDLSNYGYTF	TGTGCCAGTAGTATGTGGGACCTATCTAACTATGGCTACACCTTC
TRBV7-7	TRBD1	NA	TRBJ2-1	CASSFGQGRYNEQFF	TGTGCCAGCAGCTTCGGACAGGGCAGGTACAATGAGCAGTTCTTC
TRBV19	NA	NA	TRBJ1-2	CATGRSYGYTF	TGTGCCACTGGACGGTCCTATGGCTACACCTTC